This TCR beta chain came from a study of shared clonotypes between healthy human individuals (TCRdb year 2020). With regard to the full study: The cohort comprised two women and three men aged 18 to 49 years. For each donor, CD4 naive and CD4 memory were each run on three plates, CD8 naive on two plates, and CD8 memory on one plate. The study deeply sequenced blood TCR repertoires of 5 or 6 healthy adults to estimate repertoire size and the extent of clonotype sharing between individuals. Between about 0.85 and 8.9 billion PBMCs per donor were obtained by leukapheresis. To increase sequencing depth and limit assay-specific biases, different laboratories used diverse techniques to prepare libraries and sequence TCR repertoires.

To note about this clone: Its antigen specificity is not known. No clone much larger than this one lies a single base away; base qualities are absent.

TCR CDR3 regions were amplified from genomic DNA by multiplex PCR using the deep immunoSEQ assay. Extracted genomic DNA from each cell subset was spread evenly across all wells of several immunoSEQ 96-well plates, with each plate serving as a replicate. Each replicate PCR for sorted subsets received approximately 220 ng genomic DNA, equal to roughly 30,000 T cell genomes. The purified libraries were quantified using a Qubit 3.0 fluorometer, sized with a Bioanalyzer 2100, and then quantified again using the KAPA Library Quantification kit. Each immunoSEQ 96-well plate was sequenced on its own single-read 150-cycle Illumina NextSeq 550 flow cell. The authors' pipeline ran thus. Because the immunoSEQ output included only junctional sequences and no quality scores, the filtering could not be the same as the filtering used for full-length reads. To assign V/J genes and CDR3, sequences were annotated using PyIR, a Python wrapper for IgBLAST v1.9, with IMGT germline references. Any read was removed if the V/J assignment was weak (E-value above 1e-6), the CDR3 was missing, or the read contained stop codons, out-of-frame junctions, or ambiguous translated residues. A V3J clonotype was defined by an identical inferred V gene, J gene, and CDR3 amino acid sequence. The percentage overlap between two repertoires was calculated by dividing the number of shared unique clonotypes by the size of the smaller repertoire. Repertoire richness was assessed with RTK rarefaction, the Chao1 estimator, and Recon v2.1 estimates of unobserved clonotypes. Generation probabilities for all TCRbeta clonotypes obtained by the gDNA method from a handful of donors were computed using OLGA. This is the immuneACCESS table as TCRdb keeps it, with only in-frame sequences that have V and J called. A part of the clones is gone; compared with another copy, unresolved V genes explain less than half, and the rest is unexplained. That table is the source of V, J and clone size, and D and trimming were worked out from the DNA. Present in this sample are more than 2,000,000 clones, approximately 93% of which were seen just once. Jointly, the top ten make up under 0.45% of the sample.

In the germline V gene, CDR1 corresponds to SNHLY and CDR2 to FYNNEI. The CDR3, from cysteine to phenylalanine, totals 15 residues. The entry retains the CDR3 DNA only, 45 bases that are in frame from base 1. The donors were healthy, HIV-negative adults who had no recently reported acute infections or vaccinations. All donors were Caucasian adults living in Nashville, Tennessee, USA. CD4+ T cells were enriched by magnetic negative selection; naive cells were then positively selected on CD45RA, and the negative fraction formed the memory subset. Blood was collected by leukapheresis, and PBMCs were isolated by Ficoll-Histopaque density gradient centrifugation and then cryopreserved in liquid nitrogen vapor phase. Analytical flow cytometry was used to check the purity and quantity of each magnetically sorted T cell population. Each sorted fraction had its genomic DNA isolated and then quantified by UV absorbance on a Nanodrop 2000c.

General findings and caveats noted by the study authors: The genetic and exposure-history diversity represented was limited by the small number of donors. Pairwise subsampling led to the expectation that sequencing depth would affect the degree of clonotype sharing among donors. Sampling was limited to blood, and TCR repertoires in tissue likely differ from TCR repertoires in blood. Clonotypes shared by all four sorted-subset donors showed higher generation probabilities than non-shared clonotypes. Naive subsets generally had larger estimated clonotype richness than memory subsets did. Across four donors, about 4.5% of naive CD4, 3% to 4% of naive CD8, 2% to 2.5% of memory CD4, and 0.4% of memory CD8 clonotypes were shared. Incomplete sequencing was indicated by rarefaction of sorted-subset datasets, despite the large sequencing depth.

Sequenced input: naive CD4+ T cells from PBMCs. Per the publication, the cell subset or site label means: CD45RA+ positively selected. This clonotype was sampled from a man between 18 and 35 years old in good health. Some clones in this sample may be carry-over from other donors' samples. This receptor chain uses TRBV2 and TRBJ2-1, and TRBD2 aligns with 11 junction nucleotides. The DNA sequence is as follows: TGTGCAGCGGGAAGGGGTAGCGGGAGGGACGCTGAGCAGTTCTTC. Its translation reads: CAAGRGSGRDAEQFF.